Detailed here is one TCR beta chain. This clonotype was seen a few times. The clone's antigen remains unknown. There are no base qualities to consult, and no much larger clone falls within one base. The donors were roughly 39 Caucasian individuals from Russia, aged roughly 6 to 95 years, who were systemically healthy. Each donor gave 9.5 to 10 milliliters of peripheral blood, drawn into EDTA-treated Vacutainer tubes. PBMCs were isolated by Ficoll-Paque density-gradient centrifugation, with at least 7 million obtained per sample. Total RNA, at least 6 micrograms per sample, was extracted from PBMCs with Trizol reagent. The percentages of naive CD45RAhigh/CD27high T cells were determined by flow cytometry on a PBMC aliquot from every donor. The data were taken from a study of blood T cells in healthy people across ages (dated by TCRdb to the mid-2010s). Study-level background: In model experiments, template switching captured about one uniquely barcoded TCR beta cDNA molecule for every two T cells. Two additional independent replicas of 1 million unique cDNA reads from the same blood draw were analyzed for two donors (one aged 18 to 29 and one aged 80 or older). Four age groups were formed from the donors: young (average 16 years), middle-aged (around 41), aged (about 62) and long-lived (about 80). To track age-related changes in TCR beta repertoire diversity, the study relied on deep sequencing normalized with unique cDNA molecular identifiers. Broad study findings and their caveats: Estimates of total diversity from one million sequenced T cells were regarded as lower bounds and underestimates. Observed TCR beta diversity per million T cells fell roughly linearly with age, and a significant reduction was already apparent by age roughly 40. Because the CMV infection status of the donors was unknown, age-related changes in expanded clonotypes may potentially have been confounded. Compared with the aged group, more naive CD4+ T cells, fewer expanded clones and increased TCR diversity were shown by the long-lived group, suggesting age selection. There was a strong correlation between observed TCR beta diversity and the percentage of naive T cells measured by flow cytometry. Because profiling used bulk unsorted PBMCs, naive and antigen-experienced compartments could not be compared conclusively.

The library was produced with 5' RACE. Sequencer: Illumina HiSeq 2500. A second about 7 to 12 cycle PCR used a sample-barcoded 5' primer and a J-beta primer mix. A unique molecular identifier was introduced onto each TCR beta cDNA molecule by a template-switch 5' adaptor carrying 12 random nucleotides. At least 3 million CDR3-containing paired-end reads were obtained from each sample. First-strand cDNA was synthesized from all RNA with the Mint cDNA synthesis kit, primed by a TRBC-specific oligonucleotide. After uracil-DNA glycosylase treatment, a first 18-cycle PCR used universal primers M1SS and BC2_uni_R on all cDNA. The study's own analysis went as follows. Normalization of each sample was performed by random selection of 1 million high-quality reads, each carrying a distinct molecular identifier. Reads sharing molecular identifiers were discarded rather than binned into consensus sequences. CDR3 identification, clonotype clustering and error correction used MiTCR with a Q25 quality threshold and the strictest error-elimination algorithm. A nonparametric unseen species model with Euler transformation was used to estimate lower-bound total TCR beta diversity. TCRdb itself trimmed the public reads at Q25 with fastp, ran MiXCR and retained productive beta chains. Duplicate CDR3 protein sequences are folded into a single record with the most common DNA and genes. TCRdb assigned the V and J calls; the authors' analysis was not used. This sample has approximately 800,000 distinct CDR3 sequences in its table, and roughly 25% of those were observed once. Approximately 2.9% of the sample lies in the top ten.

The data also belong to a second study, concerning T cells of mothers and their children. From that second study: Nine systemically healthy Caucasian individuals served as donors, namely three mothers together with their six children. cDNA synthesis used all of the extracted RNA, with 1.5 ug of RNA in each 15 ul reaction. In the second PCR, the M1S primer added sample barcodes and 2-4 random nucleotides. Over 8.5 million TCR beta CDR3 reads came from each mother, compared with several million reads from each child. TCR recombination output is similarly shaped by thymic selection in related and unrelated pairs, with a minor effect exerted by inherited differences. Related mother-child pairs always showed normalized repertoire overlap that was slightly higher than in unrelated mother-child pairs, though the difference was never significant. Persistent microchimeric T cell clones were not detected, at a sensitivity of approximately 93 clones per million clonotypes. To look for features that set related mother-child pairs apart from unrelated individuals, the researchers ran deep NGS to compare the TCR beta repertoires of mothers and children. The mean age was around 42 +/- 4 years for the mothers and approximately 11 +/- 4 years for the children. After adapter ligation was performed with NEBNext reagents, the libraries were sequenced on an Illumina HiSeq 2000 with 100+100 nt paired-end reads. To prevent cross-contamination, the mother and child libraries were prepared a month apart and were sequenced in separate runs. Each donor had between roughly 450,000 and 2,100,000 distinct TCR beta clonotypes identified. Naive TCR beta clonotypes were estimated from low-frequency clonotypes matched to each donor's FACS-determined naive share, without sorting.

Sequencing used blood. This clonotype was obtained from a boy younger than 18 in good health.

The DNA reads as follows: TGTGCCAGCAGCCCCCCAGGGGACGGCTACACCTTC. It specifies CASSPPGDGYTF. The rearranged segments are TRBV11-2 and TRBJ1-2, with a tentative D gene TRBD1 over 6 matching bases. Including the terminal cysteine and phenylalanine, the CDR3 comprises 12 residues. Just CDR3 DNA is preserved here, 36 bases in frame from base 1. Trimming takes 5 bases from V and 8 bases from J, and the germline ends sit 12 bases apart. CDR1 is given as SGHAT and CDR2 as FQNNGV, both from the germline V gene.